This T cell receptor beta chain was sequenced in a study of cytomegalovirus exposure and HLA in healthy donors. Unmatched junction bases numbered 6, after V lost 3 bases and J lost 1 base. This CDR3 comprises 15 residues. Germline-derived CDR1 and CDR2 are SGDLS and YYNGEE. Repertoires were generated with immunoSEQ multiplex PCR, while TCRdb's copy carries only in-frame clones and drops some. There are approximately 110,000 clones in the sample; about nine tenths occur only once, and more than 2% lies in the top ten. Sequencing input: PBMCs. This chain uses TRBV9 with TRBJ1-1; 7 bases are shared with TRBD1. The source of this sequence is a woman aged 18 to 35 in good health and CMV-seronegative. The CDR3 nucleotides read TGTGCCAGCAGCGCGGACGGGACAGCGAACACTGAAGCTTTCTTT. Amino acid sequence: CASSADGTANTEAFF.